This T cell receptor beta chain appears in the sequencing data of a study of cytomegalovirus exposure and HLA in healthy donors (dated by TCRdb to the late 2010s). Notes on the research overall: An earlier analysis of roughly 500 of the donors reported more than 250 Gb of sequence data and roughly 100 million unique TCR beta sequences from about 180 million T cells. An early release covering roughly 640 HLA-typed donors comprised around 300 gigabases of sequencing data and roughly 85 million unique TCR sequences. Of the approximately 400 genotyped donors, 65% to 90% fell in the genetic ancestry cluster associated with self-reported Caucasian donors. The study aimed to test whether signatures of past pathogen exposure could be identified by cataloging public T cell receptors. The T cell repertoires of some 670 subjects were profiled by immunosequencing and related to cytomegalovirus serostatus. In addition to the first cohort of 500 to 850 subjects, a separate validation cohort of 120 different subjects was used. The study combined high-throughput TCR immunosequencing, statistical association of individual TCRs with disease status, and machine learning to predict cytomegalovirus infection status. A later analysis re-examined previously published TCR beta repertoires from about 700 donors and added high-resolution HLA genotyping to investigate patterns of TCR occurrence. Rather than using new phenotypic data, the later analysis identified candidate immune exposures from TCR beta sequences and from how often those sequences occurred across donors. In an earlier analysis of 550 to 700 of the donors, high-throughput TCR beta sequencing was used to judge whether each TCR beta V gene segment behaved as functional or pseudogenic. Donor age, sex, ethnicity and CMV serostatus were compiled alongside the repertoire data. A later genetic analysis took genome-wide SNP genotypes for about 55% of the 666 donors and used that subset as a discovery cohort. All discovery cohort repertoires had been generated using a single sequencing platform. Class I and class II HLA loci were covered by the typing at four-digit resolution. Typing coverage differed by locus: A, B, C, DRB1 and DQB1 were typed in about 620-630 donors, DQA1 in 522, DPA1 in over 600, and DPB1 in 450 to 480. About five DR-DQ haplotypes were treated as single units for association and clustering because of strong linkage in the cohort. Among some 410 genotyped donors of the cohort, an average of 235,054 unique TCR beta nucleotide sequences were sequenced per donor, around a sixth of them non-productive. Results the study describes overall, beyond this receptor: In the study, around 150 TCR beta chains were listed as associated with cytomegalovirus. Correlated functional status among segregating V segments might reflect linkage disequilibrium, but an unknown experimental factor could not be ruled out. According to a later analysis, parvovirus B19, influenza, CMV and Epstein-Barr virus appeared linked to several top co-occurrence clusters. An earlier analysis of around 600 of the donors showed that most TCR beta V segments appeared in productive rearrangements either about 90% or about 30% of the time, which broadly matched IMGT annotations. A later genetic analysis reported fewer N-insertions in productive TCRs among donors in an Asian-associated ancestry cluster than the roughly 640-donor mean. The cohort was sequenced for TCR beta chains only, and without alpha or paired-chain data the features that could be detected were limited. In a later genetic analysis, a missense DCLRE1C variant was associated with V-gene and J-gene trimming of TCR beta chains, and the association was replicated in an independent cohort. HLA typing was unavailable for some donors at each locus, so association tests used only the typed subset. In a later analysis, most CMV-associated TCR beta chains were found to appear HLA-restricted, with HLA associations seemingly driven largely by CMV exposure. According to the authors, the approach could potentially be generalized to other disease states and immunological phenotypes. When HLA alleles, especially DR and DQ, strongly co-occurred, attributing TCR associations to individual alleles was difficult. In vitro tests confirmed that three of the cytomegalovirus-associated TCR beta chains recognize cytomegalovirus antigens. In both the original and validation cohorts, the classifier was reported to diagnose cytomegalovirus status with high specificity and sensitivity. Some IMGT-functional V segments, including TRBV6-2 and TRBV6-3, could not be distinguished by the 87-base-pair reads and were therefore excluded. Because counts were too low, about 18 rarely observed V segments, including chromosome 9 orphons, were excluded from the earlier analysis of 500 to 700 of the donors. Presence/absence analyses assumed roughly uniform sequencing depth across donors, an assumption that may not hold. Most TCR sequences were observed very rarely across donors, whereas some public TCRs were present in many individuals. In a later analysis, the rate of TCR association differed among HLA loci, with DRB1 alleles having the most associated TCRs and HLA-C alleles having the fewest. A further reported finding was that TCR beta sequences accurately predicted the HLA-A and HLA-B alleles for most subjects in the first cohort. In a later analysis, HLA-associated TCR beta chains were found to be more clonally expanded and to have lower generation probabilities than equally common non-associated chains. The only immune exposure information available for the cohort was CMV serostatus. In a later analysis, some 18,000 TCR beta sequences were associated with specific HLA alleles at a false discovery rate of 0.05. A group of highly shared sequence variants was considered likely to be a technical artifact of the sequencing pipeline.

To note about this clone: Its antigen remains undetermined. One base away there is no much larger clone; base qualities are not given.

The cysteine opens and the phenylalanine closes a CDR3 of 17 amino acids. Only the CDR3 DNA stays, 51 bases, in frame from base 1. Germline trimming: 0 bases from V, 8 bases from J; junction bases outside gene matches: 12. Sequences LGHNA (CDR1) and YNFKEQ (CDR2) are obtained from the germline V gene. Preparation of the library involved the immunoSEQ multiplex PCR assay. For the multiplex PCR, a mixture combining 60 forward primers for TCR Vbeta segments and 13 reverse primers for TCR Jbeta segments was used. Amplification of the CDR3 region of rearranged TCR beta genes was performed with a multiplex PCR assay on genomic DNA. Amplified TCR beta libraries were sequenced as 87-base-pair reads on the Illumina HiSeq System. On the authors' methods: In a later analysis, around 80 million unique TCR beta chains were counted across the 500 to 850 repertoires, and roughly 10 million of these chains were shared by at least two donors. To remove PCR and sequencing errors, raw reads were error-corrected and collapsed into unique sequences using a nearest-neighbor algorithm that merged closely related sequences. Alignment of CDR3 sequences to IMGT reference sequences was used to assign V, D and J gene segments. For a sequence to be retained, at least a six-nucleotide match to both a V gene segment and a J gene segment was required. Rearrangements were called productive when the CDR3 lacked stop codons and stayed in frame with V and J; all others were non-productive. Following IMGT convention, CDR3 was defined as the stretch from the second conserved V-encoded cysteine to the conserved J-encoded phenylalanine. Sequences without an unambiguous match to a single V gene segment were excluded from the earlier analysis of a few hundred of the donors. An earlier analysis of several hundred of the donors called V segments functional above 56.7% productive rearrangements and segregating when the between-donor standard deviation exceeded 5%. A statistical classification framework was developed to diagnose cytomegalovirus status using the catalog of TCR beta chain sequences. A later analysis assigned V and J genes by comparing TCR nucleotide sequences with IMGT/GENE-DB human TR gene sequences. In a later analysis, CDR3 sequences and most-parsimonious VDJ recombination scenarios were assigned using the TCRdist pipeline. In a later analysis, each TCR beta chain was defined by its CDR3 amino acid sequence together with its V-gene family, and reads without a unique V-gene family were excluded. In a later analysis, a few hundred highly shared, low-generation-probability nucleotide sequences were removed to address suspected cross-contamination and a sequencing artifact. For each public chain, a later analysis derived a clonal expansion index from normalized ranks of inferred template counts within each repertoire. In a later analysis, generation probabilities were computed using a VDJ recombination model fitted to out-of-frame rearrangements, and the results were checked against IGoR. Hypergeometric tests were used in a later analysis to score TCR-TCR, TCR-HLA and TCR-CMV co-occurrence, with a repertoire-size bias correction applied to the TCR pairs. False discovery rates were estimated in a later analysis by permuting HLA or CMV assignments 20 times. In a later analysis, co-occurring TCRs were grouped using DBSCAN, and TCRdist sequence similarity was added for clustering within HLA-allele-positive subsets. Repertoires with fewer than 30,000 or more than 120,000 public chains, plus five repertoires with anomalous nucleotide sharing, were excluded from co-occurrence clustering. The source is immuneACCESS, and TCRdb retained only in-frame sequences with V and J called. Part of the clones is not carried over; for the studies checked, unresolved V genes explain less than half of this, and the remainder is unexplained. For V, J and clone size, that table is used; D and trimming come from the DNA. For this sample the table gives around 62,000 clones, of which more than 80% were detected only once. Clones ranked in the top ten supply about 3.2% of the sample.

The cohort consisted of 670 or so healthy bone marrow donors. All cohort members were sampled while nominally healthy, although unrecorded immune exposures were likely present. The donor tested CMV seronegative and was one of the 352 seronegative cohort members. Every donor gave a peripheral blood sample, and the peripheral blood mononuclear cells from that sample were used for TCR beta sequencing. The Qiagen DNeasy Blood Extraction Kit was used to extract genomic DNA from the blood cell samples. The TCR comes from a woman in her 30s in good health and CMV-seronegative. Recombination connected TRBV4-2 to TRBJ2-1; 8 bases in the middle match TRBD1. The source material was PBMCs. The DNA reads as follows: TGTGCCAGCAGCCAAGATCGGGGGCTACAGGGGGAGGATGAGCAGTTCTTC. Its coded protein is CASSQDRGLQGEDEQFF.